This T cell receptor (beta chain) was recorded in a study of T cell responses to AZD1222 COVID-19 vaccine. In this sample, this clone turned up once. V lost 4 bases to trimming and J lost 7 bases; unmatched junction nucleotides: 4. This CDR3 contains 14 residues. From germline, CDR1 is LGHDT and CDR2 YNNKEL (reference sequence). Profiled with immunoSEQ multiplex PCR; TCRdb holds only in-frame clones, not every one. The table includes 100,000 to 140,000 clones, under 95% detected once. Sequencing was performed on peripheral blood, taken 28 days after the second AZD1222 dose. The receptor was derived from an adult who received the AZD1222 COVID-19 vaccine. The V and J genes are TRBV3-1 (or the pseudogene TRBV3-2) and TRBJ2-1; TRBD1 matches at 10 bases. The CDR3 nucleotides read TGTGCCAGCAGCCTCAGACAGGGGGCAAATGAGCAGTTCTTC. Residues: CASSLRQGANEQFF.